These 22 T cell receptor beta chains share one sample of origin, sequenced in a study of control samples from healthy donors and cancer patients. Profiling relied on immunoSEQ multiplex PCR, and the TCRdb table lists in-frame clones only, not all of them. The table shows some 410,000 clones, with roughly 90% occurring only once. Sequencing used PBMCs. Every receptor here comes from a middle-aged man with head and neck cancer.

This clone has only a few counts. The chain uses TRBV9 and TRBJ1-4; the D is unclear. The CDR3 runs to 12 residues. Trimming shortened V by 0 bases and J by 5 bases, and 2 bases separated the two germline ends. The germline V gene has CDR1 SGDLS and CDR2 YYNGEE. Written as DNA, the CDR3 is TGTGCCAGCAGCGTAGGGAATGAAAAACTGTTTTTT. Its protein is CASSVGNEKLFF.

This chain joins TRBV9 and TRBJ2-7, with D tentatively TRBD1 or TRBD2 (5 bases each). Germline values: CDR1 SGDLS, CDR2 YYNGEE. The V gene lost 3 bases and the J gene lost 0 bases, with 10 bases spanning the gap. The length of the CDR3 is 14 residues. CDR3: CASSGDRGSYEQYF. The DNA for the CDR3 is TGTGCCAGCAGCGGGGACCGGGGCTCCTACGAGCAGTACTTC.

This chain links TRBV23-1 with TRBJ2-7; 11 bases match TRBD1. TRBV23-1 is annotated as an ORF whose role is uncertain. The CDR3 sequence is 15 residues long. J lost 2 bases, V lost 4 bases, and 4 bases had no gene match. The chain's CDR3 is CASSRLGQGAYEQYF. CDR3 nucleotides: TGCGCCAGCAGTCGTCTGGGACAGGGGGCCTACGAGCAGTACTTC.

The rearrangement uses TRBV18 and TRBJ1-6; 7 nucleotides line up with TRBD1. Looked up from germline, CDR1 is KGHSH and CDR2 is LQKENI. V was clipped by 3 bases and J by 4 bases; unmatched bases: 6. This CDR3 has 16 amino acids. The CDR3 sequence is CASSPEQGQYNSPLHF. The CDR3, as DNA: TGTGCCAGCTCACCCGAACAGGGGCAGTATAATTCACCCCTCCACTTT.

V gene TRBV6-6 combines with J gene TRBJ1-3; D is ambiguous. The V and J ends lost 2 bases and 0 bases respectively, with 8 bases between them. Germline lookup yields CDR1 MNHNY and CDR2 SVGAGI (reference sequence). The CDR3 extends over 15 amino acids. CDR3 region: CASSYRAASGNTIYF. DNA of the CDR3: TGTGCCAGCAGTTACCGGGCCGCCTCTGGAAACACCATATATTTT.

The chain recombines TRBV24-1 with TRBJ1-1, with TRBD1 identical over 8 bases. This CDR3 contains 13 residues. In germline, CDR1 is KGHDR, CDR2 SFDVKD. V trimming: 9 bases; J trimming: 1 base; junction bases outside the gene matches: 3. In nucleotides, the CDR3 is TGTGCCACCCGGGACAGGTCGAACACTGAAGCTTTCTTT. Protein: CATRDRSNTEAFF.

J is TRBJ2-1 and V is TRBV4-2, with 10 bases fitting TRBD1. Germline CDR1 and CDR2: LGHNA and YNFKEQ. Germline trimming cut 0 bases from V and 7 bases from J; bases unmatched to any gene: 3. The CDR3 length is 15 residues. The CDR3 spells CASSQEWTGGNEQFF. Written as DNA, the CDR3 is TGTGCCAGCAGCCAAGAATGGACAGGGGGGAATGAGCAGTTCTTC.

V and J are TRBV11-3 and TRBJ2-5, with D tentatively TRBD1 or TRBD2 (6 bases each). Germline V CDR1 and CDR2: SGHNT, YENEEA. Trimming took off 4 bases at V and 0 bases at J, with 15 bases between the two ends. The CDR3 sequence is 16 residues long. CDR3 sequence reads: CASSSTGTANQETQYF. The CDR3 DNA is TGTGCCAGCAGCTCCACAGGGACTGCTAACCAAGAGACCCAGTACTTC.

The chain recombines TRBV11-2 with TRBJ2-5; D is unresolved. The V end was cut by 3 bases, the J end by 5 bases, with 10 bases between. The CDR3 has 13 residues. From germline, CDR1 is SGHAT and CDR2 FQNNGV. The CDR3 sequence: CASSLAETETQYF. For the CDR3, the DNA is TGTGCCAGCAGCTTGGCCGAGACGGAGACCCAGTACTTC.

The chain uses TRBV6-5 and TRBJ2-7; 11 bases map to TRBD1. Germline trimming cut 8 bases from V and 5 bases from J; bases unmatched to any gene: 8. The length of the CDR3 is 14 residues. Per the germline V gene, CDR1 is MNHEY and CDR2 is SVGAGI. Here the CDR3 reads CASEDRGRFDEQYF. For the CDR3, the DNA is TGTGCCAGCGAGGACAGGGGGCGCTTCGACGAGCAGTACTTC.

The J gene is TRBJ1-6, the V gene TRBV27, with 8 nucleotides matching TRBD1. The germline V gene has CDR1 MNHEY and CDR2 SMNVEV (reference sequence). Germline trimming cut 8 bases from V and 10 bases from J; bases unmatched to any gene: 10. The CDR3 runs 14 residues. CDR3: CASHDRGGESPLHF. In DNA form, the CDR3 reads TGTGCCAGCCACGACAGGGGCGGGGAGTCACCCCTCCACTTT.

This chain links TRBV4-3 with TRBJ2-1; 8 bases are shared with TRBD2. The J segment lost 3 bases and the V segment lost 2 bases, leaving 6 bases of the junction unmatched. The CDR3 sequence is 16 residues long. CDR1 and CDR2 (germline): LGHNA, YSLEER. In DNA, the CDR3 is TGCGCCAGCAGCCAATCCGGACTAGCCCACTACAATGAGCAGTTCTTC. Protein product: CASSQSGLAHYNEQFF.

The sample holds a few counts of this clone. The CDR3 loop reads CASTKTGYEQYF. The CDR3 DNA follows: TGTGCCAGCACCAAAACAGGATACGAGCAGTACTTC. The gene calls are TRBV3-1 (or the pseudogene TRBV3-2) and TRBJ2-7, with D possibly being TRBD1 (5 bases). Germline values: CDR1 LGHDT, CDR2 YNNKEL (reference sequence). The V end was cut by 7 bases, the J end by 4 bases, with 11 bases between. The CDR3 sequence is 12 residues long.

The chain recombines TRBV2 with TRBJ1-1, with D possibly matching TRBD1 (6 bases). The CDR3 spans 16 residues. The ends were cut back, 0 bases at V and 1 base at J, with 12 bases in the middle. The germline gives CDR1 SNHLY, CDR2 FYNNEI. Here the CDR3 DNA reads TGTGCCAGCAGTGAAGCCTCGGGGGCCGGGAACACTGAAGCTTTCTTT. It is translated as CASSEASGAGNTEAFF.

This clone occurred once. Here the CDR3 reads CASSRQGLADPYNEQFF. Written as DNA, the CDR3 is TGCGCCAGCAGTCGCCAGGGACTAGCGGACCCCTACAATGAGCAGTTCTTC. V gene TRBV23-1 combines with J gene TRBJ2-1, with 11 bases fitting TRBD2. TRBV23-1 is an ORF for which the function is uncertain. Trimming cost V 4 bases and J 2 bases; bases outside gene matches: 7. This CDR3 is built from 17 residues.

In its sample, this clone was seen once. CDR3: CASSYLEAYEQYF. Here the CDR3 DNA reads TGTGCCAGCAGTTACCTAGAGGCCTACGAGCAGTACTTC. The chain uses TRBV6-2 or TRBV6-3 and TRBJ2-7, with D unclear. Trimming stripped 2 bases from V and 2 bases from J, with 7 bases between. CDR1 is MNHEY, CDR2 SVGEGT, per germline. This CDR3 contains 13 residues.

CDR3 bases: TGTGCCAGCAGGATTTCGGGGAGCGAGACCCAGTACTTC. It codes for CASRISGSETQYF. This sequence joins TRBV28 and TRBJ2-5; D is perhaps TRBD2 (5 bases). The germline CDR1 and CDR2 sequences are MDHEN and SYDVKM. The V end was cut by 6 bases, the J end by 5 bases, with 13 bases between. CDR3 length: 13 residues.

A single count supports this clone. This chain connects TRBV7-2 to TRBJ2-7, with no clear D. Germline V gene data show CDR1 as SGHTA and CDR2 as FQGNSA. The CDR3 has 12 amino acids. Trimming removed 4 bases at V and 5 bases at J, with 9 bases between. The CDR3 nucleotides read TGTGCCAGCAGCTGGCTCCTCGACGAGCAGTACTTC. Its protein product is CASSWLLDEQYF.

This chain joins TRBV6-5 and TRBJ1-5, with D unclear. Germline values: CDR1 MNHEY, CDR2 SVGAGI. The V and J ends lost 7 bases and 3 bases respectively, with 4 bases between them. The CDR3 runs 11 residues. CDR3 nucleotides: TGTGCCAGCACTGCCAATCAGCCCCAGCATTTT. This codes for CASTANQPQHF.

This chain uses TRBV28 with TRBJ2-2; D is uncertain. V dropped 9 bases and J dropped 4 bases, with 9 bases sitting between them. The germline gives CDR1 MDHEN, CDR2 SYDVKM. CDR3 length: 12 amino acids. The CDR3 nucleotides are TGTGCCAGTAGTGGAAGCACCGGGGAGCTGTTTTTT. This sequence encodes CASSGSTGELFF. The entire variable domain, with the rest obtained from reference TRBV28 and TRBJ2-2, is as follows: DVKVTQSSRYLVKRTGEKVFLECVQDMDHENMFWYRQDPGLGLRLIYFSYDVKMKEKGDIPEGYSVSREKKERFSLILESASTNQTSMYLCASSGSTGELFFGEGSRLTVL.

This chain links TRBV28 with TRBJ2-3, with D possibly being TRBD2 (5 bases). Germline assignment: CDR1 MDHEN and CDR2 SYDVKM. V lost 6 bases and J 6 bases, leaving 22 bases between the germline ends. The CDR3 contains 16 residues. The CDR3 DNA reads as TGTGCCAGCAGCTCCTCCCAGACGGCCGTAGCGGATACGCAGTATTTT. Its protein product is CASSSSQTAVADTQYF.

This chain links TRBV30 with TRBJ2-2; D gene uncertain. V shed 3 bases and J shed 0 bases, with 5 bases lying between them. Per the germline V gene, CDR1 is GTSNPN and CDR2 is SVGIG (reference sequence). The CDR3 extends over 13 amino acids. The CDR3 spells CAWSTANTGELFF. In nucleotides, the CDR3 is TGTGCCTGGAGCACGGCGAACACCGGGGAGCTGTTTTTT. Together with reference TRBV30 and TRBJ2-2, the CDR3 gives the full variable domain: SQTIHQWPATLVQPVGSPLSLECTVEGTSNPNLYWYRQAAGRGLQLLFYSVGIGQISSEVPQNLSASRPQDRQFILSSKKLLLSDSGFYLCAWSTANTGELFFGEGSRLTVL.